This entry concerns a single T cell receptor beta chain. Its matching antigen is unknown. This specimen belongs to a study of blood T cells in healthy people across ages. General study results and limits: Calculation of diversity from one million T cells yielded estimates considered to be underestimates. In older individuals, TCR beta diversity per million T cells was lower, falling roughly linearly with age.

The authors ran a second PCR of about 7 to 11 cycles using a sample-barcoded 5' primer and a J-beta primer mix. Carrying 12 random nucleotides, a template-switch adaptor labeled each individual cDNA molecule. TCRdb analysed the 5' RACE reads with MiXCR anew, one entry per CDR3 protein. This table holds 1.4 million to 1.5 million distinct CDR3 sequences, around 42% found once. Individuals who donated were healthy Caucasians from Russia aged roughly 6 to 95. This CDR3 comprises 14 residues. Between the trimmed V and J ends, which lost 2 bases and 1 base, there was a span of 8 bases. CDR1 KGHSH and CDR2 LQKENI come from the germline V gene.

Source material: blood. This receptor was taken from a woman aged 18-29 years in good health. The chain carries TRBV18 and TRBJ1-1; D ambiguous. CDR3 in amino acids: CASSPRRENTEAFF. The CDR3 bases are TGTGCCAGCTCACCAAGGCGAGAGAACACTGAAGCTTTCTTT.